This entry lists 4 T cell receptor beta chains sequenced from one sample in a study of T-cell reconstitution after alpha-beta-depleted transplantation in children. Construction of the TCRbeta library involved unique molecular identifiers. MiXCR, applied by TCRdb to the PCR reads, yields one record per CDR3 protein. The repertoire holds approximately 490,000 distinct CDR3 sequences, with 10% as singletons. The specimen was PBMCs, collected before TCRalphabeta/CD19-depleted stem cell transplant. The receptor source for this set is a child under 10 years old with inherited bone marrow failure, due to receive a stem cell transplant.

The chain couples TRBV11-2 to TRBJ2-5, with 9 bases matching TRBD2. Trimming at V came to 2 bases and at J to 0 bases, leaving 10 bases not matched to a gene. Germline lookup yields CDR1 SGHAT and CDR2 FQNNGV. This CDR3 contains 18 residues. The CDR3 region is CASSLPLTSGLYQETQYF. In DNA form, the CDR3 reads TGTGCCAGCAGCTTACCCCTGACTAGCGGATTGTACCAAGAGACCCAGTACTTC. Full variable domain (remainder filled in from reference TRBV11-2 and TRBJ2-5): EAGVAQSPRYKIIEKRQSVAFWCNPISGHATLYWYQQILGQGPKLLIQFQNNGVVDDSQLPKDRFSAERLKGVDSTLKIQPAKLEDSAVYLCASSLPLTSGLYQETQYFGPGTRLLVL.

This clonotype was detected many times. The rearrangement uses TRBV15 and TRBJ2-7, with D possibly matching TRBD2 (5 bases). This CDR3 region has 12 residues. Germline assignment: CDR1 LNHNV and CDR2 YYDKDF (reference sequence). V was clipped by 4 bases and J by 6 bases, with 10 bases between them. CDR3 protein: CATSIRGIEQYF. For the CDR3, the DNA is TGTGCCACCAGCATTCGAGGGATCGAGCAGTACTTC.

This clonotype was observed at least ten times. The chain has TRBV29-1 and TRBJ2-7; 7 bases map to TRBD2. The V segment lost 6 bases and the J segment 2 bases; nucleotides outside the gene matches: 7. The germline V gene encodes CDR1 SQVTM and CDR2 ANQGSEA. The CDR3 extends over 13 amino acids. For the CDR3, the DNA is TGCAGCGTCGAGGGCGCGGGAGCCTACGAGCAGTACTTC. This encodes CSVEGAGAYEQYF.

This clonotype was counted a few times. This chain uses TRBV18 with TRBJ2-1; 7 nucleotides agree with TRBD2. CDR1 and CDR2 from the germline V gene are KGHSH and LQKENI. V lost 3 bases and J lost 9; bases outside the gene matches: 2. The CDR3 is 12 amino acids. CDR3 amino acids: CASSPLAAEQFF. As DNA, the CDR3 is TGTGCCAGCTCACCCCTAGCGGCTGAGCAGTTCTTC.